This T cell receptor beta chain was sequenced in a study of Ad26.COV2.S vaccination and SARS-CoV-2 variants. Some clones are missing from TCRdb's copy, which holds only in-frame ones; the method was immunoSEQ multiplex PCR. The repertoire holds about 280,000 clones, over 75% seen once, with roughly 3.5% in the top ten. The treatment denotes: around 19 received Ad26.COV2.S at low or high dose, single or two shots; several received placebo; per-sample allocation not given. Each sample was drawn 63 days after the first injection (of vaccine or placebo). Sequencing was performed on peripheral blood, taken in a trial of Ad26.COV2.S vaccine versus placebo. The TCR originated in a person between 18 and 60 years old who received the Ad26.COV2.S COVID-19 vaccine or a placebo.

The CDR3 DNA follows: TGTGCCAGCAGTTTTTTAGGGGGGTATACTAGCGGGAGCCCCTACAATGAGCAGTTCTTC. It yields the protein CASSFLGGYTSGSPYNEQFF. The chain recombines TRBV6-2 or TRBV6-3 with TRBJ2-1; 11 positions match TRBD2. CDR3 length: 20 amino acids. The germline V gene encodes CDR1 MNHEY and CDR2 SVGEGT. Trimming took 4 bases from V and 2 from J; bases not matched to a gene: 16.